These 10 T cell receptor beta chains came from one sample sequenced in a study of T-cell memory formation after mild COVID-19. From the 5' RACE reads, TCRdb called clonotypes with MiXCR, one entry per CDR3 protein. The top ten hold 20% to 25% of the sample, which has about 280,000 distinct CDR3 sequences, 7% to 10% seen once. The sequencing sample was made of PBMCs or a T cell subset sorted from them (not recorded which). These receptors originate from a young man who had mild COVID-19 (a few samples of this study predate the infection). Cell type and time point are not known.

Only a few counts were recorded for this clonotype. The genes are TRBV5-1 and TRBJ2-1; a possible D gene is TRBD1 (6 bases). The V end lost 4 bases, the J end lost 3 bases, and 14 bases lay between the germline ends. Germline lookup yields CDR1 SGHRS and CDR2 YFSETQ. The CDR3 length is 15 residues. CDR3 coding DNA: TGCGCCAGCAGCCATGACAGGCTAGGCTACAATGAGCAGTTCTTC. Translated: CASSHDRLGYNEQFF.

This clonotype was counted at least ten times. The chain uses TRBV7-9 and TRBJ1-5; no clear D gene. The germline CDR1 and CDR2 sequences are SEHNR and FQNEAQ (reference sequence). The CDR3 has 17 residues. V was pared by 5 bases and J by 4 bases, with 21 bases between. The CDR3 is CASSETADGYNNQPQHF. For the CDR3, the DNA is TGTGCCAGCAGCGAAACCGCGGACGGCTATAATAATCAGCCCCAGCATTTT.

In this sample, this clonotype turned up a few times. The J gene is TRBJ2-1, the V gene TRBV27, with D perhaps TRBD1 (5 bases). This CDR3 contains 11 residues. CDR1 MNHEY and CDR2 SMNVEV come from the germline V gene (reference sequence). The ends were cut back, 5 bases at V and 15 bases at J, with 14 bases in the middle. CDR3: CASSIDRRVFF. In DNA, the CDR3 is TGTGCCAGCAGTATCGACAGACGAGTGTTCTTC.

CDR3 amino acids: CASSPTSDTQYF. CDR3 bases: TGTGCCAGCAGTCCCACTAGCGATACGCAGTATTTT. The chain links TRBV12-3 or TRBV12-4 to TRBJ2-3, with a possible D match to TRBD2 (6 bases). The CDR3 has 12 amino acids. V lost 5 bases and J 6 bases, leaving 9 bases between the germline ends.

This clonotype occurred a few times. This sequence joins TRBV11-2 and TRBJ1-4; 9 bases map to TRBD1. Germline lookup yields CDR1 SGHAT and CDR2 FQNNGV. The CDR3 totals 14 residues. Trimming took 3 bases from V and 5 from J; bases not matched to a gene: 1. The CDR3, as DNA: TGTGCCAGCAGCTTCGGGACAGGGAATGAAAAACTGTTTTTT. It is translated as CASSFGTGNEKLFF.

The rearrangement uses TRBV5-1 and TRBJ2-1; D is perhaps TRBD1 (6 bases). CDR3 length: 14 amino acids. V lost 5 bases, J lost 6 bases, and 15 bases lay in between. In germline, CDR1 is SGHRS, CDR2 YFSETQ. The CDR3 spells CASRSQGGGNEQFF. Here the CDR3 DNA reads TGCGCCAGCAGATCACAGGGTGGAGGCAATGAGCAGTTCTTC.

J is TRBJ2-3 and V is TRBV28; 7 positions agree with TRBD2. The CDR3 consists of 13 residues. Germline V gene data show CDR1 as MDHEN and CDR2 as SYDVKM. V gave up 2 bases and J gave up 8 bases; unmatched junction bases: 4. The CDR3 DNA reads as TGTGCCAGCAGTTTAGGGTGGGAGGGTACGCAGTATTTT. The encoded protein is CASSLGWEGTQYF.

This clonotype has just a few counts. This chain uses TRBV25-1 with TRBJ1-1; D ambiguous. Trimming removed 1 base at V and 9 bases at J, with 6 bases between. The V gene's germline CDR1 is MGHDK and CDR2 SYGVNS. The CDR3 has 11 residues. The CDR3 DNA reads as TGTGCCAGCAGTGAATCCCGTCAAGCTTTCTTT. This codes for CASSESRQAFF.

This clonotype has more than one count but fewer than ten. The rearrangement links TRBV20-1 to TRBJ2-7; possible D gene TRBD1, 8 bases. The germline V and J ends were trimmed by 5 bases and 4 bases, with 15 bases remaining between them. The length of the CDR3 is 13 residues. CDR1 and CDR2 from the germline V gene are DFQATT and SNEGSKA (reference sequence). CDR3 nucleotides: TGCAGTGCTGTGACAGGGGAGGGTTACGAGCAGTACTTC. Translating gives CSAVTGEGYEQYF.

This clonotype came up a few times. V usage is TRBV10-3 and J usage is TRBJ2-1, with D tentatively TRBD2 (6 bases). The length of the CDR3 is 17 residues. Between the trimmed V and J ends, which lost 6 bases and 8 bases, there was a span of 26 bases. CDR1 and CDR2 (germline): ENHRY, SYGVKD. CDR3 protein: CAISMLIGNSGQDEQFF. Here the CDR3 DNA reads TGTGCCATCAGCATGCTAATTGGGAATAGCGGACAAGATGAGCAGTTCTTC.